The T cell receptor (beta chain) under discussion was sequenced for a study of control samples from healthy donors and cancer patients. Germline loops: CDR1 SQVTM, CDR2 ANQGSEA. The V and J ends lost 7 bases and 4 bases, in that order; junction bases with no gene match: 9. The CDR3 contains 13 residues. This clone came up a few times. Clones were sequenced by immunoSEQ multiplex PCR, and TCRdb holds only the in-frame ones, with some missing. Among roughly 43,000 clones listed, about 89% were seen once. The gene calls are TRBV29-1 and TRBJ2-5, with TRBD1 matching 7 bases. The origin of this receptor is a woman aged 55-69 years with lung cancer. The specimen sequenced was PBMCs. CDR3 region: CSAPIRDRETQYF. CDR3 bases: TGCAGCGCTCCCATCCGGGACAGAGAGACCCAGTACTTC.